This TCR beta chain was captured in a study of untreated major depressive disorder. Concerning this clone itself: Its antigen remains unknown.

All participants were of European descent. Patients had DSM-IV major depressive disorder with a Hamilton Depression score of at least 18. Libraries were prepared by immunoSEQ multiplex PCR; TCRdb keeps only in-frame clonotypes and omits some of them. Found here are approximately 12,000 clones, 85% to 95% of them singletons; the top ten hold approximately 1.7%. Germline V gives CDR1 SEHNR, CDR2 FQNEAQ (reference sequence). Deletions cut 8 bases from V and 2 bases from J, with 14 bases between. The CDR3 covers 14 residues. Study outcomes and limitations: TRBV05-01 (Vbeta 5.1) usage was higher in CD4+ T cells of depressed patients than controls. Sequencing showed nonsignificant TRBV25-01 and TRBV02-01 differences matching flow cytometry. The sequencing tests were limited to three preselected Vbeta families.

Sequencing was carried out using CD4+ T cells from PBMCs. The V call is TRBV7-9, the J call TRBJ2-3, with D perhaps TRBD1 (5 bases). This receptor was identified in a woman in her twenties or thirties with major depressive disorder. The DNA for the CDR3 is TGTGCCAGCGTACCGCAGGGAATCACAGATACGCAGTATTTT. Its protein product is CASVPQGITDTQYF.